The 2 T cell receptor beta chains reported below all come from one sample, sequenced in a study of T-cell memory formation after mild COVID-19. TCRdb re-called the 5' RACE reads through MiXCR, storing one row per CDR3 protein. The repertoire holds around 340,000 distinct CDR3 sequences, with approximately 15% as singletons. Sequencing was carried out using PBMCs or a T cell subset sorted from them (not recorded which). The receptor source for this set is a man aged 18 to 30 who had mild COVID-19 (a few samples of this study predate the infection). Cell type and time point are not known.

This clonotype was detected many times. The V and J genes are TRBV12-3 or TRBV12-4 and TRBJ1-6; a possible D gene is TRBD1 (6 bases). The CDR3 is 15 amino acids. Trimming stripped 3 bases from V and 5 bases from J, with 11 bases between. The CDR3 is CASSFGQGNNSPLHF. The CDR3 DNA reads TGTGCCAGCAGTTTTGGGCAGGGGAATAATTCACCCCTCCACTTT.

This clonotype was observed a few times. This chain connects TRBV5-1 to TRBJ2-3; 8 nucleotides line up with TRBD2. Germline assignment: CDR1 SGHRS and CDR2 YFSETQ. V was pared by 0 bases and J by 6 bases, with 6 bases of the junction left unmatched. The CDR3 runs to 15 residues. The DNA for the CDR3 is TGCGCCAGCAGCTTGGAGGCGGGGGGCGTGGATACGCAGTATTTT. It is translated as CASSLEAGGVDTQYF.